The 17 T cell receptor beta chains listed next were all sequenced from one sample in a study of early T cells in non-severe SARS-CoV-2 infection. TCRdb used MiXCR to reprocess the 5' RACE reads, holding one entry per CDR3 protein. This table holds fewer than 80,000 distinct CDR3 sequences, about 12% found once. The sequencing input was whole blood. The source is an adult who was a healthcare worker with PCR-confirmed SARS-CoV-2 infection or an uninfected control (not recorded which).

This chain joins TRBV11-1 and TRBJ2-3; 12 bases align to TRBD2. Per the germline V gene, CDR1 is SGHAT and CDR2 is FQDESV (reference sequence). CDR3 length equals 15 residues. V was pared by 4 bases and J by 7 bases, with 6 bases of the junction left unmatched. The CDR3 coding sequence is TGTGCCAGCAGCTACTCGACTAGCGGGAGAAATACGCAGTATTTT. This gives the protein CASSYSTSGRNTQYF. The full variable domain, with the rest looked up from reference TRBV11-1 and TRBJ2-3, is EAEVAQSPRYKITEKSQAVAFWCDPISGHATLYWYRQILGQGPELLVQFQDESVVDDSQLPKDRFSAERLKGVDSTLKIQPAELGDSAMYLCASSYSTSGRNTQYFGPGTRLTVL.

This clonotype has more than one count but fewer than ten. The V gene is TRBV5-1, the J gene TRBJ2-1; 7 nucleotides align to TRBD1. The CDR3 consists of 14 residues. After removal of 4 bases from V and 5 bases from J, the junction contained 6 bases not matched to a gene. Per the germline V gene, CDR1 is SGHRS and CDR2 is YFSETQ. The CDR3 sequence is CASSVLTGDNEQFF. As DNA, the CDR3 is TGCGCCAGCAGCGTTCTCACAGGGGACAATGAGCAGTTCTTC. Using reference TRBV5-1 and TRBJ2-1 for the parts outside the CDR3, the full variable domain is KAGVTQTPRYLIKTRGQQVTLSCSPISGHRSVSWYQQTPGQGLQFLFEYFSETQRNKGNFPGRFSGRQFSNSRSEMNVSTLELGDSALYLCASSVLTGDNEQFFGPGTRLTVL.

This clonotype was detected many times. The V gene is TRBV29-1, the J gene TRBJ2-5; D possibly corresponds to TRBD2 (6 bases). V was shortened by 6 bases and J by 5 bases, with 16 bases between the two germline ends. Germline CDR1 and CDR2: SQVTM and ANQGSEA. The CDR3 totals 13 residues. The CDR3 DNA reads TGCAGCGTCCGGGAGAACGGAGTGGAGACCCAGTACTTC. The encoded protein is CSVRENGVETQYF.

The V gene is TRBV5-1, the J gene TRBJ2-7, with TRBD1 identical over 7 bases. V lost 4 bases, J lost 3 bases, and 7 bases stayed unmatched. Germline loops: CDR1 SGHRS, CDR2 YFSETQ. The CDR3 loop spans 14 amino acids. The CDR3 sequence: CASSTTGTVYEQYF. Written as DNA, the CDR3 is TGCGCCAGCAGCACAACCGGGACAGTCTACGAGCAGTACTTC.

The sample holds a few counts of this clonotype. The V call is TRBV7-9, the J call TRBJ1-2, with 11 bases aligning to TRBD1. With V trimmed by 6 bases and J by 4 bases, 7 bases remained unmatched. The germline gives CDR1 SEHNR, CDR2 FQNEAQ (reference sequence). The CDR3 has 15 amino acids. CDR3 DNA: TGTGCCAGCAGTTTTGGGACAGGGGGACCCTATGGCTACACCTTC. Its protein product is CASSFGTGGPYGYTF.

V gene TRBV6-5 combines with J gene TRBJ2-2, with TRBD2 identical over 7 bases. Trimming removed 5 bases from V and 9 bases from J; junction bases left unmatched: 6. Germline CDR1 is MNHEY and CDR2 is SVGAGI. The CDR3 totals 13 residues. The CDR3 nucleotides are TGTGCCAGCAGTGCGGGGGAGCACTGGGAGCTGTTTTTT. This sequence encodes CASSAGEHWELFF.

This clonotype has ten or more counts. The chain joins TRBV19 to TRBJ2-1, with 8 nucleotides matching TRBD2. The CDR3 runs 15 residues. Germline V gene data show CDR1 as LNHDA and CDR2 as SQIVND (reference sequence). V shed 5 bases and J 4 bases; nucleotides not matched to a gene: 7. Written as DNA, the CDR3 is TGTGCCAGTAGTCCGGGACTAGGGACTTACAATGAGCAGTTCTTC. It translates to CASSPGLGTYNEQFF.

The rearrangement joins TRBV5-8 to TRBJ1-5; tentatively, D is TRBD1 (5 bases). The CDR3 contains 13 residues. The V end lost 0 bases, the J end lost 5 bases, and 6 bases lay between the germline ends. Germline assignment: CDR1 SGHTS and CDR2 YDEGEE. The CDR3 DNA is TGTGCCAGCAGCTTGGTGGGGGATCAGCCCCAGCATTTT. This encodes CASSLVGDQPQHF. The full variable domain, its missing parts supplied by reference TRBV5-8 and TRBJ1-5, is EAGVTQSPTHLIKTRGQQATLRCSPISGHTSVYWYQQALGLGLQFLLWYDEGEERNRGNFPPRFSGRQFPNYSSELNVNALELEDSALYLCASSLVGDQPQHFGDGTRLSIL.

The V and J genes are TRBV4-1 and TRBJ2-7; 14 nucleotides line up with TRBD2. Trimming cost V 1 base and J 6 bases; bases outside gene matches: 5. Germline V CDR1 and CDR2: MGHRA, YSYEKL. The CDR3 consists of 16 residues. CDR3 amino acids: CASSQGLGLAGVEQYF. The CDR3 DNA reads as TGCGCCAGCAGCCAAGGGTTGGGACTAGCGGGAGTCGAGCAGTACTTC.

This clonotype was picked up many times. The chain links TRBV6-6 to TRBJ2-7; perhaps TRBD2 as D (6 bases). Germline V gene data show CDR1 as MNHNY and CDR2 as SVGAGI (reference sequence). V lost 5 bases to trimming and J lost 4 bases, with 18 bases between them. The CDR3 has 15 amino acids. This chain's CDR3 is CASSLPGTPPYEQYF. The DNA of the CDR3 is TGTGCCAGCAGTCTTCCCGGGACTCCCCCATACGAGCAGTACTTC.

Notes on this clonotype: Since a much larger clone is just one base distant, this may be a read error. The rearrangement uses TRBV20-1 and TRBJ1-6; no firm D call. The V end lost 0 bases, the J end lost 11 bases, and 20 bases lay between the germline ends. The CDR3 loop spans 16 amino acids. From germline, CDR1 is DFQATT and CDR2 SNEGSKA (reference sequence). CDR3 nucleotides: TGCAGTGCTAGAGATCAAGAACCGCTCCCGGGTACACCCCTCCACTTT. Translated: CSARDQEPLPGTPLHF.

This clonotype was counted many times. Relative to the germline gene, one junction end is altered; a read error may explain this. The V gene is TRBV29-1, the J gene TRBJ2-1; 9 bases are shared with TRBD1. Germline CDR1 SQVTM, CDR2 ANQGSEA. CDR3 length: 10 residues. The CDR3 sequence is CSVGPGQGIF. Here the CDR3 DNA reads TGCAGCGTGGGCCCGGGACAGGGTATCTTC.

This clonotype has at least ten counts. The chain has TRBV29-1 and TRBJ2-3, with a possible D match to TRBD1 (5 bases). The CDR3 loop spans 14 amino acids. V lost 7 bases and J lost 0, with 14 bases in between. Germline CDR1 reads SQVTM; CDR2 reads ANQGSEA. CDR3 nucleotides: TGCAGCGCACAACGCGACAGCAGCACAGATACGCAGTATTTT. It encodes CSAQRDSSTDTQYF.

The sample holds a few counts of this clonotype. The chain joins TRBV12-3 or TRBV12-4 to TRBJ1-2; 7 bases are a match to TRBD1. J was trimmed by 5 bases and V by 4 bases; bases with no gene match: 4. There are 13 residues in the CDR3. DNA of the CDR3: TGTGCCAGCAGTTCAGACAGGGCTTATGGCTACACCTTC. It is translated as CASSSDRAYGYTF.

There are many counts of this clonotype. V usage is TRBV9 and J usage is TRBJ2-1, with 10 nucleotides matching TRBD2. Losses at the gene ends were 7 bases for V and 8 bases for J; bases not matched to a gene: 9. Germline V gene sequence: CDR1 SGDLS, CDR2 YYNGEE. This CDR3 is 14 amino acids long. In DNA, the CDR3 is TGTGCCAGCGGCGCAGCGGGAGGGCCGGATGAGCAGTTCTTC. Protein product: CASGAAGGPDEQFF.

This clonotype showed up many times. The chain carries TRBV9 and TRBJ2-1; no clear D. The CDR3 sequence is 12 residues long. From germline, CDR1 is SGDLS and CDR2 YYNGEE. Trimming took off 3 bases at V and 7 bases at J, with 8 bases between the two ends. The CDR3 bases are TGTGCCAGCAGCGCCCTAGTGAATGAGCAGTTCTTC. Protein sequence: CASSALVNEQFF.

The rearrangement uses TRBV20-1 and TRBJ2-3, with D tentatively TRBD2 (6 bases). Germline V gene lookup returns CDR1 DFQATT and CDR2 SNEGSKA (reference sequence). The germline V and J ends were trimmed by 3 bases and 0 bases, with 16 bases remaining between them. The CDR3 runs 16 residues. This chain's CDR3 is CSASYRRGTSTDTQYF. CDR3 sequence (DNA): TGCAGTGCTAGTTACCGTCGGGGGACCAGCACAGATACGCAGTATTTT.